This T cell receptor beta chain was identified in a study of shared clonotypes between healthy human individuals. At the level of the study: With ages of 18 to 49, the donors were a couple of women and three men.

This CDR3 is 11 amino acids long. In germline, CDR1 is SNHLY, CDR2 FYNNEI. With 4 bases removed from V and 5 bases from J, the gap between germline ends came to 6 bases. Donors included only healthy HIV-negative adults lacking recent acute infections or vaccinations. Splitting the CD4+ cells yielded a CD45RA+ naive subset and a CD45RA-negative memory subset. This clone has just one count. TCRdb keeps only in-frame clones here, not all; method: immunoSEQ multiplex PCR. The repertoire holds 550,000 to 850,000 clones, with over 60% as singletons. J is TRBJ2-7 and V is TRBV2; a possible D gene is TRBD2 (5 bases). The receptor's source is a woman aged 25 to 39 in good health. Sequencing was done on a sample of memory CD4+ T cells sorted from blood. Subset defined: CD45RA-negative fraction. The CDR3 loop is CASSVGDEQYF. The CDR3 DNA reads TGTGCCAGCAGTGTGGGAGACGAGCAGTACTTC.